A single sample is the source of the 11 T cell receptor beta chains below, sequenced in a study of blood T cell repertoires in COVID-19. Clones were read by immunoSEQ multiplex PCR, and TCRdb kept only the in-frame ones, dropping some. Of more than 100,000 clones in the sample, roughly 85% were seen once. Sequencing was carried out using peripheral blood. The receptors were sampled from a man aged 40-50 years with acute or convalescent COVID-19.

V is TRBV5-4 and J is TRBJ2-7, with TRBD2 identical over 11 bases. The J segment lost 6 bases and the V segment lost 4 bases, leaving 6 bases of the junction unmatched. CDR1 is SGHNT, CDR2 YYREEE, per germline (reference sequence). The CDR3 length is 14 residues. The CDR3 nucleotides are TGTGCCAGCAGCCCGGGACTAGCGGTCTCCGAGCAGTACTTC. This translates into CASSPGLAVSEQYF. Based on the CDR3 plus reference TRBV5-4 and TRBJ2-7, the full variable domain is ETGVTQSPTHLIKTRGQQVTLRCSSQSGHNTVSWYQQALGQGPQFIFQYYREEENGRGNFPPRFSGLQFPNYSSELNVNALELDDSALYLCASSPGLAVSEQYFGPGTRLTVT.

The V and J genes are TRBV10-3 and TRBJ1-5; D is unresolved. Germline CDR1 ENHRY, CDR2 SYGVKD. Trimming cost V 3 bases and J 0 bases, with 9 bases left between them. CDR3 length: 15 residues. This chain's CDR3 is CAISDVGVSNQPQHF. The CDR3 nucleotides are TGTGCCATCAGTGACGTAGGAGTTAGCAATCAGCCCCAGCATTTT.

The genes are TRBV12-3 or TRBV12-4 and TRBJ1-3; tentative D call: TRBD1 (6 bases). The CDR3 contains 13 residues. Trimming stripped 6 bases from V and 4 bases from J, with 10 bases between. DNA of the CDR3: TGTGCCAGCAGGCTCGGACAGGGAAACACCATATATTTT. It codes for CASRLGQGNTIYF.

CDR3 region: CASSLATGRNYGYTF. In DNA, the CDR3 is TGCGCCAGCAGCTTGGCGACAGGGAGAAACTATGGCTACACCTTC. This chain joins TRBV5-1 and TRBJ1-2; TRBD1 matches 7 bases. After removal of 0 bases from V and 2 bases from J, the junction contained 4 bases not matched to a gene. The CDR3 is 15 amino acids. The germline gives CDR1 SGHRS, CDR2 YFSETQ.

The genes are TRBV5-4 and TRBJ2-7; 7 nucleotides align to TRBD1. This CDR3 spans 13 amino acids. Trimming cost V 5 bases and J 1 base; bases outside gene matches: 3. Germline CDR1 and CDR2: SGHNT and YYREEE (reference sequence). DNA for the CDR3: TGTGCCAGCAGGGCAGGGGGTTCCTACGAGCAGTACTTC. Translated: CASRAGGSYEQYF.

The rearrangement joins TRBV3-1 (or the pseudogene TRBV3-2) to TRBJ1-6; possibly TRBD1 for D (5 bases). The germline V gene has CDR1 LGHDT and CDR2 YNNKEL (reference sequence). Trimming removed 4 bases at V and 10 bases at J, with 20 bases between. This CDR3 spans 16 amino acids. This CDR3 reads CASSPEQGRGRSPLHF. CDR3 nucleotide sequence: TGTGCCAGCAGCCCCGAGCAAGGGAGGGGACGGTCACCCCTCCACTTT.

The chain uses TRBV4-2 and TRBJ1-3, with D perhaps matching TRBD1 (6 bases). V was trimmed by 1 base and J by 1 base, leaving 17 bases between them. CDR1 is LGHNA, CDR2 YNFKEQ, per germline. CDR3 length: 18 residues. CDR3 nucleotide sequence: TGTGCCAGCAGCCAAGGATTCGGGTGGGGGACATCTGGAAACACCATATATTTT. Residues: CASSQGFGWGTSGNTIYF.

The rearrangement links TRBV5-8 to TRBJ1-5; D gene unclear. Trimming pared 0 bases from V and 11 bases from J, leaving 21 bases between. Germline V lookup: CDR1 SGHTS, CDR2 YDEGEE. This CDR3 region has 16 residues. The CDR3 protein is CASSLVTRREIIAQHF. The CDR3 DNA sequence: TGTGCCAGCAGCTTGGTGACACGCCGTGAAATCATAGCCCAGCATTTT.

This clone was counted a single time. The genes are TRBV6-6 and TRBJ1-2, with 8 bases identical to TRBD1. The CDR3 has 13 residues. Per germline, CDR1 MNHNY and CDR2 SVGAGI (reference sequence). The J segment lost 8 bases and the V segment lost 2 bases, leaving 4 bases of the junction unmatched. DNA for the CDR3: TGTGCCAGCAGTTACGACAGGGGACGGGGCTACACCTTC. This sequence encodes CASSYDRGRGYTF.

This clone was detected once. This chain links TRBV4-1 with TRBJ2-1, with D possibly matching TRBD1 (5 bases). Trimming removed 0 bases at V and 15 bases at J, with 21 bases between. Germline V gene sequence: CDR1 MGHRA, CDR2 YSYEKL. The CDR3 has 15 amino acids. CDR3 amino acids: CASSQDRAGSEVRFF. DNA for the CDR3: TGCGCCAGCAGCCAAGACAGGGCTGGATCCGAGGTCCGGTTCTTC.

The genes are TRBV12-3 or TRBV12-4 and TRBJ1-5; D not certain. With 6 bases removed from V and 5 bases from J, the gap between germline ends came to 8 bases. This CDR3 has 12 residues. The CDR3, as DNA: TGTGCCAGCAGCCCCATTGATCAGCCCCAGCATTTT. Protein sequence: CASSPIDQPQHF.